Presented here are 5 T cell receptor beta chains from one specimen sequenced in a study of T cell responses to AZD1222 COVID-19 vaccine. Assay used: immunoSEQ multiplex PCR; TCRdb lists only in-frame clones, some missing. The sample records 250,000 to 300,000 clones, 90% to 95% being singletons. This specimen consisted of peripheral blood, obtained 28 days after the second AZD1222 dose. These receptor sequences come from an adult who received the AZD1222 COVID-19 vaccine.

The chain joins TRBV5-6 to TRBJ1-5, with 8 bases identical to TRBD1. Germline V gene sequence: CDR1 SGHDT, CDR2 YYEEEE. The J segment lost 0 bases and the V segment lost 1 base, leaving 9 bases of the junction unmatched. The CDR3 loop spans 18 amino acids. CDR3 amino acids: CASSLWGTGHYSNQPQHF. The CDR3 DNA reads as TGTGCCAGCAGCTTGTGGGGGACAGGCCATTATAGCAATCAGCCCCAGCATTTT.

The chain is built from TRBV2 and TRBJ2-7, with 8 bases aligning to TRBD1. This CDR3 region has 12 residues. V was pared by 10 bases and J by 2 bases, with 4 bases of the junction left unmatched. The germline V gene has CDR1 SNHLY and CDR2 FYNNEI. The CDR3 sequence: CATGQGTYEQYF. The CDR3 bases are TGTGCCACAGGACAGGGAACCTACGAGCAGTACTTC.

CDR3 nucleotides: TGTGCCAGCAGAGCACAGGGGGCCCTGGACACTGAAGCTTTCTTT. Its translation is CASRAQGALDTEAFF. The chain combines TRBV2 with TRBJ1-1; 9 bases are shared with TRBD1. The CDR3 covers 15 residues. Trimming removed 6 bases from V and 3 bases from J; junction bases left unmatched: 8. CDR1 is SNHLY and CDR2 is FYNNEI in the germline V gene.

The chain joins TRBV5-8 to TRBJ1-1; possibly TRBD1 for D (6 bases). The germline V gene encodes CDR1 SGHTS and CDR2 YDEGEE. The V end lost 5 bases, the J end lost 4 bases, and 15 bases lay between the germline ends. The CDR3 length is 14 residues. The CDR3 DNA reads TGTGCCAGCAGGTTAGTGGGGGCCGGCACTGAAGCTTTCTTT. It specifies CASRLVGAGTEAFF.

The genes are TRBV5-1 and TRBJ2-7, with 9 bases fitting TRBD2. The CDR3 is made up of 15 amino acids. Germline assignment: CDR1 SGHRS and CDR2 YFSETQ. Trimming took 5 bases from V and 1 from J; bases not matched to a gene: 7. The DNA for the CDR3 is TGCGCCAGCAGGGGACTAGCCGGGGGGTCCTACGAGCAGTACTTC. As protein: CASRGLAGGSYEQYF. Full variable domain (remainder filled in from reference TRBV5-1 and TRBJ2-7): KAGVTQTPRYLIKTRGQQVTLSCSPISGHRSVSWYQQTPGQGLQFLFEYFSETQRNKGNFPGRFSGRQFSNSRSEMNVSTLELGDSALYLCASRGLAGGSYEQYFGPGTRLTVT.